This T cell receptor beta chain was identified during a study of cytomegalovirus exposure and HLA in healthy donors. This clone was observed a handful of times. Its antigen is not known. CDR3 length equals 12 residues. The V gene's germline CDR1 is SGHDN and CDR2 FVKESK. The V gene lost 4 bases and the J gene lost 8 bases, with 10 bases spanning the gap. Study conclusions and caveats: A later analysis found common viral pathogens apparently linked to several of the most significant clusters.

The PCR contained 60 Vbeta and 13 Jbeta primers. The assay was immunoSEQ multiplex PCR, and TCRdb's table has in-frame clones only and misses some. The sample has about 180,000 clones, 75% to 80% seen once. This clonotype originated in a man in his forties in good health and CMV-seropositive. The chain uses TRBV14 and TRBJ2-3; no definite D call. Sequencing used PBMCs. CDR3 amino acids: CASSLSLPTQYF. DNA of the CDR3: TGTGCCAGCAGCCTGTCCCTTCCTACGCAGTATTTT.